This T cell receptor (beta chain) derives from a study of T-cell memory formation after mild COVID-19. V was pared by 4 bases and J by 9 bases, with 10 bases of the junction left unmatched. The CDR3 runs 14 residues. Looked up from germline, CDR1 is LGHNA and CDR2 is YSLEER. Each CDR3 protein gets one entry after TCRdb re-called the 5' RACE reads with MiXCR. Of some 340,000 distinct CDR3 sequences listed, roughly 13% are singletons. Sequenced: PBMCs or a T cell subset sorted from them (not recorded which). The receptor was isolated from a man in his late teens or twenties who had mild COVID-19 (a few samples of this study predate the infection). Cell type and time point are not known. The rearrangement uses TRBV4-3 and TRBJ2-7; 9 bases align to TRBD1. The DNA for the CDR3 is TGCGCCAGCAGCCCCTACCACAGGGGGCTGGGGCAGTACTTC. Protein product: CASSPYHRGLGQYF.